This TCR beta chain was documented in a study of CD8 T cells in ankylosing spondylitis. Researchers built TCR beta libraries using quantitative 5'-RACE with molecular barcodes. TCRdb passed the 5' RACE reads through MiXCR, listing each CDR3 protein once. The table shows approximately 290,000 distinct CDR3 sequences, with about 20% occurring only once. Findings and limits, study-wide: As reported, disease-linked clones showed significant enrichment in matched ankylosing spondylitis synovial fluid. Among TCR beta sequences, a motif of several highly homologous variants appeared characteristic of ankylosing spondylitis blood.

After removal of 1 base from V and 0 bases from J, the junction contained 5 bases not matched to a gene. CDR1 MNHEY and CDR2 SMNVEV come from the germline V gene (reference sequence). This CDR3 has 17 residues. About this clonotype itself: What it binds is not known.

This clonotype was obtained from a female donor with ankylosing spondylitis or in good health (not recorded which). What was sequenced was blood, either unsorted or a sorted T cell fraction (not recorded which). The chain carries TRBV27 and TRBJ2-1; 8 positions match TRBD2. CDR3 loop: CASSLFTSGSSYNEQFF. CDR3 DNA: TGTGCCAGCAGTTTATTCACTAGCGGCAGCTCCTACAATGAGCAGTTCTTC.